The subject of this entry is one TCR beta chain. Its target is not known. This sample stems from a study of OX40 agonist ivuxolimab in advanced cancers. Study-level points and caveats: The study did not work out the antigen specificity of the expanded peripheral T cells. Relative to CD4+, CD8+ T cells held more expanded clones on average. Doses of 0.1 to 3.0 mg/kg were accompanied by clonal expansion of CD4+ and CD8+ blood T cells by week 6.

Profiled with immunoSEQ multiplex PCR; TCRdb holds only in-frame clones, not every one. Of around 83,000 clones in the sample, about nine tenths were seen once. The germline V gene has CDR1 MDHEN and CDR2 SYDVKM. Unmatched junction bases numbered 5, after V lost 3 bases and J lost 4 bases. The CDR3 loop spans 14 amino acids. The source was CD4+ or CD8+ T cells sorted from blood, collected in a trial of the OX40 agonist ivuxolimab. J is TRBJ2-7 and V is TRBV28; 8 bases match TRBD2. This receptor was taken from an adult with an advanced solid tumor such as melanoma, head and neck, liver or kidney cancer. CDR3 region: CASSFLSGSYEQYF. Here the CDR3 DNA reads TGTGCCAGCAGTTTTCTCAGCGGGAGTTACGAGCAGTACTTC.